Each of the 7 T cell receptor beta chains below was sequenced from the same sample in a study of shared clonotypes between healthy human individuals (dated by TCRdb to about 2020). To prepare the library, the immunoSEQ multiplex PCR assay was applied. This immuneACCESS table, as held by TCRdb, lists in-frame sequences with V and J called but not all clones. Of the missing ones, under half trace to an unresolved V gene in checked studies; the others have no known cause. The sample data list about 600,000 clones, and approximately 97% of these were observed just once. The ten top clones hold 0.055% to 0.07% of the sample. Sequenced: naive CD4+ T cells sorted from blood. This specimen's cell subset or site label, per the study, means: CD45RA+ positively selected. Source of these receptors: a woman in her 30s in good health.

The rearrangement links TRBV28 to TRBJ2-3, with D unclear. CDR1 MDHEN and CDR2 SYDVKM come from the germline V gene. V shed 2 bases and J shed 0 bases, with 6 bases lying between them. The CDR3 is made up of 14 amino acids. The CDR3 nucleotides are TGTGCCAGCAGTTTAGGGCAGAGCACAGATACGCAGTATTTT. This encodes CASSLGQSTDTQYF.

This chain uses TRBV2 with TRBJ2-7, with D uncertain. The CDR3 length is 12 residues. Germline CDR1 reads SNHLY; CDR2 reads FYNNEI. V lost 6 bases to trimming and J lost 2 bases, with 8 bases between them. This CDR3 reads CASSRSPYEQYF. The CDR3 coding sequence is TGTGCCAGCAGCCGATCCCCCTACGAGCAGTACTTC. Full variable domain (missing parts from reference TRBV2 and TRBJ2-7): EPEVTQTPSHQVTQMGQEVILRCVPISNHLYFYWYRQILGQKVEFLVSFYNNEISEKSEIFDDQFSVERPDGSNFTLKIRSTKLEDSAMYFCASSRSPYEQYFGPGTRLTVT.

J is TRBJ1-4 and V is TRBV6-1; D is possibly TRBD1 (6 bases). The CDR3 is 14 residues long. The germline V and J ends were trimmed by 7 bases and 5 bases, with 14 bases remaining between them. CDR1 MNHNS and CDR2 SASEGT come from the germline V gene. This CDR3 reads CASNPDSSNEKLFF. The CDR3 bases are TGTGCCAGCAATCCGGACAGTTCGAATGAAAAACTGTTTTTT.

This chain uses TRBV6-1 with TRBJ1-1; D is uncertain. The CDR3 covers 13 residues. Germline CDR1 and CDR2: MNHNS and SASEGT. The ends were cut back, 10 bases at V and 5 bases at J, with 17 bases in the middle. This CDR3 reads CATRTDVRTEAFF. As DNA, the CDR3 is TGTGCCACCAGGACGGACGTTAGGACTGAAGCTTTCTTT.

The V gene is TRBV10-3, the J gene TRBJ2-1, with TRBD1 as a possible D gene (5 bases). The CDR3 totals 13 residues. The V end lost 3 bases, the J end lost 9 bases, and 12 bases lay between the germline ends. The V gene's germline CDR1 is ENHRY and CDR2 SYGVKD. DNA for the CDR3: TGTGCCATCAGTGATTTCTCACAGGCTGAGCAGTTCTTC. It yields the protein CAISDFSQAEQFF.

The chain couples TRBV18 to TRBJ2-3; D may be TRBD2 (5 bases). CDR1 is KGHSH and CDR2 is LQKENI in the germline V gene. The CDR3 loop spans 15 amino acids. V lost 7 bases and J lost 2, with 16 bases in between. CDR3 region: CASFHSERVTDTQYF. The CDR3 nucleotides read TGTGCCAGCTTCCACAGCGAGAGGGTCACAGATACGCAGTATTTT.

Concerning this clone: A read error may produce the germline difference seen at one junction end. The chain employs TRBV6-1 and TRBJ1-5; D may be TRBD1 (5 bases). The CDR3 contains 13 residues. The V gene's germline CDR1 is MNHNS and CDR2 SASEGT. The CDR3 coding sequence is TGTGCCTGCAGGGATTATAGCAATCAGCCCCAGCATTTT. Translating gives CACRDYSNQPQHF.